What follows is one T cell receptor (beta chain) and its context. These data originate in a study of technical replicates of blood from four donors. The V end lost 5 bases, the J end lost 5 bases, and 15 bases lay between the germline ends. This CDR3 contains 14 residues. Germline values: CDR1 MDHEN, CDR2 SYDVKM. Some clones are missing from TCRdb's copy, which holds only in-frame ones; the method was immunoSEQ multiplex PCR. The sample shows about 82,000 clones, under 96% of them seen only once. Material for sequencing was T cells isolated from PBMCs. The sequence was collected from a human donor in good health. V is TRBV28 and J is TRBJ1-2; the D gene is possibly TRBD1 (5 bases). CDR3 sequence (DNA): TGTGCCAGCAGTCTTGACGAAGGGGTTTATGGCTACACCTTC. Its protein is CASSLDEGVYGYTF.